This is a list of T cell receptor beta chains from one sample in a study of blood T cell repertoires in COVID-19. Clones were sequenced by immunoSEQ multiplex PCR, and TCRdb holds only the in-frame ones, with some missing. Here the sample spans 140,000 or so clones, approximately 89% being singletons. Specimen: peripheral blood. All receptors derive from a man between 60 and 75 years old with active or convalescent COVID-19. CDR3s leave out the opening cysteine and the closing phenylalanine or tryptophan. Size values are once, few and many counts, or a class for expanded clones, and some rows have none.

clone_size: .
j_call: TRBJ2-7
v_call: TRBV18
cdr3_length: 13
cdr3_aa: ASSYSSGSPYEQY

clone_size: once
j_call: TRBJ1-4
v_call: TRBV11-3
cdr3_length: 13
cdr3_aa: ASSLSQGAHEKLF

clone_size: .
j_call: TRBJ1-5
v_call: TRBV19
cdr3_length: 14
cdr3_aa: ASSTTGQSHNQPQH

clone_size: .
j_call: TRBJ1-5
v_call: TRBV28
cdr3_length: 12
cdr3_aa: ASSFGTVNQPQH

clone_size: once
j_call: TRBJ2-7
v_call: TRBV4-3
cdr3_length: 13
cdr3_aa: ASSQGVAGRYEQY

clone_size: .
j_call: TRBJ2-3
v_call: TRBV5-1
cdr3_length: 15
cdr3_aa: ASSPGTSGTRTDTQY

clone_size: few
j_call: TRBJ2-7
v_call: TRBV9
cdr3_length: 14
cdr3_aa: ASSPGWQGSSYEQY

clone_size: .
j_call: TRBJ1-4
v_call: TRBV28
cdr3_length: 15
cdr3_aa: ASSSRDRGRGNEKLF

clone_size: .
j_call: TRBJ2-7
v_call: TRBV3-1/TRBV3-2
cdr3_length: 12
cdr3_aa: ASSQDREGVEQY

clone_size: .
j_call: TRBJ2-3
v_call: TRBV6-5
cdr3_length: 13
cdr3_aa: ASTAGASGADTQY

clone_size: .
j_call: TRBJ2-7
v_call: TRBV27
cdr3_length: 13
cdr3_aa: ASSEPGQGKDEQY

clone_size: .
j_call: TRBJ2-2
v_call: TRBV19
cdr3_length: 12
cdr3_aa: ASLHSSGTGELF

clone_size: once
j_call: TRBJ1-6
v_call: TRBV28
cdr3_length: 12
cdr3_aa: ASRGIIVRAPLH

clone_size: .
j_call: TRBJ1-4
v_call: TRBV11-2
cdr3_length: 12
cdr3_aa: ASSSRSLREKLF

clone_size: once
j_call: TRBJ2-5
v_call: TRBV30
cdr3_length: 13
cdr3_aa: ASEGRGSYQETQY

clone_size: .
j_call: TRBJ1-5
v_call: TRBV28
cdr3_length: 14
cdr3_aa: ASRPWEQGDYQPQH

clone_size: once
j_call: TRBJ1-1
v_call: TRBV5-5
cdr3_length: 12
cdr3_aa: ATAQGAQNTEAF

clone_size: .
j_call: TRBJ1-1
v_call: TRBV19
cdr3_length: 11
cdr3_aa: ASSREGYTEAF

clone_size: .
j_call: TRBJ1-6
v_call: TRBV11-2
cdr3_length: 11
cdr3_aa: ASSGQSNSPLH

clone_size: .
j_call: TRBJ1-5
v_call: TRBV28
cdr3_length: 12
cdr3_aa: ASSFPTRNQPQH

clone_size: .
j_call: TRBJ1-1
v_call: TRBV7-9
cdr3_length: 9
cdr3_aa: ASRLIREAF

clone_size: .
j_call: TRBJ1-3
v_call: TRBV28
cdr3_length: 14
cdr3_aa: ASSLGTMSSGNTIY

clone_size: .
j_call: TRBJ2-4
v_call: TRBV4-2
cdr3_length: 15
cdr3_aa: ASSQGGGSSEKNIQY

clone_size: .
j_call: TRBJ2-2
v_call: TRBV2
cdr3_length: 10
cdr3_aa: ASSLFTGELF

clone_size: few
j_call: TRBJ2-7
v_call: TRBV5-4
cdr3_length: 12
cdr3_aa: ASSLGQGGYEQY

clone_size: .
j_call: TRBJ2-2
v_call: TRBV27
cdr3_length: 16
cdr3_aa: ASKGVLRQESNTGELF

clone_size: .
j_call: TRBJ2-1
v_call: TRBV28
cdr3_length: 11
cdr3_aa: ASRLTSGTEQF

clone_size: .
j_call: TRBJ2-3
v_call: TRBV5-8
cdr3_length: 15
cdr3_aa: ASSLTLDNHPTDTQY

clone_size: .
j_call: TRBJ1-6
v_call: TRBV21-1
cdr3_length: 12
cdr3_aa: ASSKGGRYSPLH

clone_size: .
j_call: TRBJ1-2
v_call: TRBV9
cdr3_length: 14
cdr3_aa: ASSLEPPEGAMRYT

clone_size: .
j_call: TRBJ2-7
v_call: TRBV5-1
cdr3_length: 13
cdr3_aa: ASSSQDRGTYEQY

clone_size: .
j_call: TRBJ1-5
v_call: TRBV7-2
cdr3_length: 13
cdr3_aa: ASSAGTGEEQPQH

clone_size: .
j_call: TRBJ2-2
v_call: TRBV19
cdr3_length: 13
cdr3_aa: ASREQGRNTGELF

clone_size: .
j_call: TRBJ2-5
v_call: TRBV6-2/TRBV6-3
cdr3_length: 17
cdr3_aa: ASSYLGLTSGSVGETQY

clone_size: .
j_call: TRBJ2-2
v_call: TRBV7-9
cdr3_length: 13
cdr3_aa: ASSLGTGRTGELF

clone_size: .
j_call: TRBJ2-7
v_call: TRBV6-5
cdr3_length: 9
cdr3_aa: ASNQGGEQY

clone_size: .
j_call: TRBJ2-7
v_call: TRBV7-9
cdr3_length: 12
cdr3_aa: ASSPAQKFYEQY

clone_size: .
j_call: TRBJ2-3
v_call: TRBV9
cdr3_length: 14
cdr3_aa: ASSSRTGSSTDTQY

clone_size: .
j_call: TRBJ2-1
v_call: TRBV10-3
cdr3_length: 14
cdr3_aa: ASRTSGSPPYNEQF

clone_size: once
j_call: TRBJ2-1
v_call: TRBV7-2
cdr3_length: 13
cdr3_aa: ASSFSGGAYNEQF

clone_size: .
j_call: TRBJ2-1
v_call: TRBV27
cdr3_length: 13
cdr3_aa: ASSPHYRSYNEQF

clone_size: .
j_call: TRBJ2-2
v_call: TRBV19
cdr3_length: 14
cdr3_aa: ASSIGAGVNTGELF

clone_size: .
j_call: TRBJ2-3
v_call: TRBV9
cdr3_length: 11
cdr3_aa: ASSPMGEGTQY

clone_size: once
j_call: TRBJ1-2
v_call: TRBV18
cdr3_length: 10
cdr3_aa: ASSPTSDGYT

clone_size: .
j_call: TRBJ2-4
v_call: TRBV11-2
cdr3_length: 11
cdr3_aa: ASSLDRQGIQY

clone_size: .
j_call: TRBJ2-7
v_call: TRBV28
cdr3_length: 10
cdr3_aa: ASRGHQDEQY

clone_size: .
j_call: TRBJ1-2
v_call: TRBV24-1
cdr3_length: 13
cdr3_aa: ATSDTNRGPDGYT

clone_size: .
j_call: TRBJ1-1
v_call: TRBV3-1/TRBV3-2
cdr3_length: 13
cdr3_aa: ASSQEGAMNTEAF

clone_size: .
j_call: TRBJ2-5
v_call: TRBV29-1
cdr3_length: 12
cdr3_aa: SVDWNGSGETQY

clone_size: .
j_call: TRBJ2-7
v_call: TRBV6-1
cdr3_length: 9
cdr3_aa: ASSDNYEQY

clone_size: .
j_call: TRBJ1-5
v_call: TRBV19
cdr3_length: 12
cdr3_aa: ASSINRADQPQH

clone_size: .
j_call: TRBJ2-3
v_call: TRBV18
cdr3_length: 16
cdr3_aa: ASSPSTDLSRWADTQY

clone_size: .
j_call: TRBJ2-1
v_call: TRBV4-2
cdr3_length: 14
cdr3_aa: ASSQPDRGNSNEQF

clone_size: .
j_call: TRBJ2-7
v_call: TRBV19
cdr3_length: 15
cdr3_aa: ASSTFPLGGAPYEQY

clone_size: .
j_call: TRBJ1-1
v_call: TRBV5-1
cdr3_length: 10
cdr3_aa: ASSTWTGEAF